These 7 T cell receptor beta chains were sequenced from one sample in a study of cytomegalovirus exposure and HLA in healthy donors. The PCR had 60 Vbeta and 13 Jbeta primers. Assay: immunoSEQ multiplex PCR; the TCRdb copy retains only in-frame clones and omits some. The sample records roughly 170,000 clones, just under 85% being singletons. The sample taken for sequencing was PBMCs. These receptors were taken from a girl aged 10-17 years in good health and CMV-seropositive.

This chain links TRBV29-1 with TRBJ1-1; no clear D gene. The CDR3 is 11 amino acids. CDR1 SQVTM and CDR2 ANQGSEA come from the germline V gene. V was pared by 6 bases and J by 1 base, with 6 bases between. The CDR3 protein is CSVEQNTEAFF. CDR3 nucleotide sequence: TGCAGCGTCGAACAGAACACTGAAGCTTTCTTT.

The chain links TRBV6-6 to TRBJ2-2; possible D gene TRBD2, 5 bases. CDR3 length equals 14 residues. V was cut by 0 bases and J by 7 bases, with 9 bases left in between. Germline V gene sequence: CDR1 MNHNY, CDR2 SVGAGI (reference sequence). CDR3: CASSYSIEGGELFF. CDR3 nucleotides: TGTGCCAGCAGTTACTCGATTGAGGGCGGGGAGCTGTTTTTT.

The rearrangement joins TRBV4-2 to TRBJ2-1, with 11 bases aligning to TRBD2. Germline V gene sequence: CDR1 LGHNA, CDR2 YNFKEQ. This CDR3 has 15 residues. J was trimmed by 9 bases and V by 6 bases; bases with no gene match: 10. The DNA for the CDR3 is TGTGCCAGCAGGGCAATAGCGGGGGGGTACCCTGAGCAGTTCTTC. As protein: CASRAIAGGYPEQFF.

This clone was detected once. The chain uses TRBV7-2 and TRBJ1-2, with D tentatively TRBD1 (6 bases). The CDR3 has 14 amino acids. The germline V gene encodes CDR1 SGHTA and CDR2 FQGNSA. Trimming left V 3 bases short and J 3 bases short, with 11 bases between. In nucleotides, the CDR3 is TGTGCCAGCAGCTTTCACAGGGACGACTATGGCTACACCTTC. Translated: CASSFHRDDYGYTF.

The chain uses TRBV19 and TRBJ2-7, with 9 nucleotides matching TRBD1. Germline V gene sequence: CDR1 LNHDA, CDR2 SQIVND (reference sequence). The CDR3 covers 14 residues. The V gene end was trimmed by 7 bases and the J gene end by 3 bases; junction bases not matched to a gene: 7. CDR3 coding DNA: TGTGCCAGTACCATGGGGACAGGGAGCTACGAGCAGTACTTC. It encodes CASTMGTGSYEQYF.

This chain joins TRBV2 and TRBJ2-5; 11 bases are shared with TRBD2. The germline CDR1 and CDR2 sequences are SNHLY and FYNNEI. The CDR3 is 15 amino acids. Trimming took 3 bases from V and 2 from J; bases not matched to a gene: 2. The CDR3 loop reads CASSETSGEQETQYF. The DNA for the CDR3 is TGTGCCAGCAGTGAGACTAGCGGGGAACAAGAGACCCAGTACTTC.

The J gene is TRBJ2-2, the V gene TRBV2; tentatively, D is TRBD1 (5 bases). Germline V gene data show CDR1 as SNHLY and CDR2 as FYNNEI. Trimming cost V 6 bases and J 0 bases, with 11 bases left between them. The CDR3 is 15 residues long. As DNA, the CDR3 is TGTGCCAGCAGCCAAGACAGCGCGAACACCGGGGAGCTGTTTTTT. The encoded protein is CASSQDSANTGELFF.